The next 3 T cell receptor beta chains were all read from a single sample in a study of cytomegalovirus exposure and HLA in healthy donors. Some clones are missing from TCRdb's copy, which holds only in-frame ones; the method was immunoSEQ multiplex PCR. The repertoire holds roughly 120,000 clones, with 88% as singletons. The material sequenced was PBMCs. Receptors were obtained from a young woman in good health and CMV-seronegative.

CDR3 coding DNA: TGTGCCAGTAGCGCCTCGAGCTCCTACGAGCAGTACTTC. Translation: CASSASSSYEQYF. V and J are TRBV19 and TRBJ2-7, with D unclear. Trimming cost V 6 bases and J 0 bases, with 9 bases left between them. Germline V gives CDR1 LNHDA, CDR2 SQIVND (reference sequence). CDR3 length equals 13 residues.

The V call is TRBV30, the J call TRBJ2-3, with D perhaps matching TRBD1 (5 bases). V was clipped by 3 bases and J by 1 base, with 11 bases between them. The CDR3 has 14 amino acids. The germline CDR1 and CDR2 sequences are GTSNPN and SVGIG (reference sequence). The CDR3 sequence: CAWRKGRGTDTQYF. Written as DNA, the CDR3 is TGTGCCTGGAGAAAGGGCAGGGGCACAGATACGCAGTATTTT.

The genes are TRBV30 and TRBJ1-6; no clear D gene. V shed 2 bases and J shed 5 bases, with 4 bases lying between them. The CDR3 has 12 residues. Germline V gene data show CDR1 as GTSNPN and CDR2 as SVGIG (reference sequence). The CDR3 sequence: CAWSLDNSPLHF. The CDR3 nucleotides are TGTGCCTGGAGTCTAGATAATTCACCCCTCCACTTT.